The entry below describes one T cell receptor (beta chain). The antigen is undetermined. Researchers ran the PCR with 60 Vbeta and 13 Jbeta primers. Original processing methods: A later analysis counted 80 million or so unique TCR beta chains, 9.5 million to 12 million shared. Assay used: immunoSEQ multiplex PCR; TCRdb lists only in-frame clones, some missing. V and J calls and clone size are as listed in that table; D and trimming were resolved from the DNA. The table shows over 150,000 clones, with 75% to 85% occurring only once. The data are from a study of cytomegalovirus exposure and HLA in healthy donors. Study-wide findings and caveats: Earlier findings revealed that most TCR beta V segments proved productive either about 90% or about 30% of the time.

Germline V gene sequence: CDR1 MNHEY, CDR2 SVGAGI. The CDR3 has 13 residues. V shed 8 bases and J shed 2 bases, with 12 bases lying between them. The chain joins TRBV6-5 to TRBJ1-1; tentative D call: TRBD1 (5 bases). The sequenced material came from PBMCs. The receptor was isolated from a male donor in good health and CMV-seropositive. CDR3 residues: CASSGQVNTEAFF. The CDR3 DNA is TGTGCCAGCTCCGGACAAGTCAACACTGAAGCTTTCTTT.